The 25 T cell receptor beta chains in this list originate from one sample, sequenced in a study of T cells after somatic rescue of genetic block. Profiling relied on immunoSEQ multiplex PCR, and the TCRdb table lists in-frame clones only, not all of them. The table shows 80,000 to 90,000 clones, with 85% to 90% occurring only once. Material for sequencing was peripheral blood mononuclear cells (PBMCs). The receptors were sampled from a woman aged 18-29 years.

The rearrangement links TRBV18 to TRBJ1-1; D is possibly TRBD1 (6 bases). The CDR3 is 11 residues long. Trimming cost V 6 bases and J 12 bases, with 14 bases left between them. Germline loops: CDR1 KGHSH, CDR2 LQKENI. The CDR3 DNA reads as TGTGCCAGCTCCCCAGGGGAGGTGTCTTTCTTT. The encoded protein is CASSPGEVSFF. Drawing the rest from reference TRBV18 and TRBJ1-1, the complete variable domain is NAGVMQNPRHLVRRRGQEARLRCSPMKGHSHVYWYRQLPEEGLKFMVYLQKENIIDESGMPKERFSAEFPKEGPSILRIQQVVRGDSAAYFCASSPGEVSFFGQGTRLTVV.

This sequence joins TRBV7-9 and TRBJ2-5; 10 nucleotides line up with TRBD2. The CDR3 has 16 amino acids. The J segment lost 5 bases and the V segment lost 3 bases, leaving 9 bases of the junction unmatched. Looked up from germline, CDR1 is SEHNR and CDR2 is FQNEAQ (reference sequence). The CDR3 region has the DNA TGTGCCAGCAGCTTTAGGCCTAGCGGGAGTGGGGAGACCCAGTACTTC. Its translation is CASSFRPSGSGETQYF.

The chain joins TRBV5-1 to TRBJ2-3; no definite D call. This CDR3 is built from 13 residues. Germline CDR1 reads SGHRS; CDR2 reads YFSETQ. Deletions cut 0 bases from V and 4 bases from J, with 6 bases between. The CDR3, as DNA: TGCGCCAGCAGCTTGGAAGGCGCAGATACGCAGTATTTT. Translating it yields CASSLEGADTQYF.

This chain's CDR3 is CASTKGGGRNEKLFF. The CDR3 DNA reads as TGTGCCAGCACCAAAGGGGGAGGACGCAATGAAAAACTGTTTTTT. The chain carries TRBV28 and TRBJ1-4, with D possibly TRBD1 on 6 matching bases. This CDR3 is 15 amino acids long. Trimming took 7 bases from V and 5 from J, leaving 17 bases between them. CDR1 MDHEN and CDR2 SYDVKM come from the germline V gene.

V usage is TRBV6-6 and J usage is TRBJ1-1, with TRBD1 identical over 7 bases. The ends lost 6 bases at V and 8 bases at J; junction bases unmatched: 18. Germline CDR1 and CDR2: MNHNY and SVGAGI (reference sequence). CDR3 size: 16 residues. The CDR3: CASSLNRGGEGLEAFF. In DNA, the CDR3 is TGTGCCAGCAGCTTGAACAGGGGCGGTGAAGGCTTGGAAGCTTTCTTT.

In regard to this clone: This may arise from a read error, as a much more abundant clone is one base away. The chain recombines TRBV6-1 with TRBJ2-2; D gene ambiguous. The ends were cut back, 4 bases at V and 3 bases at J, with 6 bases in the middle. Per the germline V gene, CDR1 is MNHNS and CDR2 is SASEGT. The CDR3 has 13 amino acids. The CDR3 DNA reads TGTGCCAGCAGTGTCGGAGACACCGGGGAGCTGTTTTTT. It yields the protein CASSVGDTGELFF.

The chain has TRBV12-5 and TRBJ2-1; possibly TRBD2 for D (5 bases). Germline values: CDR1 LGHNT, CDR2 FRNRAP. The CDR3 spans 15 residues. V was shortened by 6 bases and J by 7 bases, with 19 bases between the two germline ends. This CDR3 is CASGLTRQEDNEQFF. CDR3 bases: TGTGCTAGTGGACTAACTAGGCAGGAGGATAATGAGCAGTTCTTC. Supplemented by reference TRBV12-5 and TRBJ2-1, the full variable domain reads DARVTQTPRHKVTEMGQEVTMRCQPILGHNTVFWYRQTMMQGLELLAYFRNRAPLDDSGMPKDRFSAEMPDATLATLKIQPSEPRDSAVYFCASGLTRQEDNEQFFGPGTRLTVL.

The rearrangement uses TRBV18 and TRBJ1-2, with 9 bases identical to TRBD1. The CDR3 runs 15 residues. The germline V gene encodes CDR1 KGHSH and CDR2 LQKENI. Germline trimming cut 1 base from V and 3 bases from J; bases unmatched to any gene: 3. CDR3 nucleotides: TGTGCCAGCTCACCACAACGACAGGGGGACTATGGCTACACCTTC. Translated: CASSPQRQGDYGYTF.

The rearrangement links TRBV10-3 to TRBJ1-1; no clear D. The length of the CDR3 is 14 residues. Germline-derived CDR1 and CDR2 are ENHRY and SYGVKD. V lost 2 bases and J lost 1, with 8 bases in between. CDR3 nucleotide sequence: TGTGCCATCAGTGAGGAGGGTACGAACACTGAAGCTTTCTTT. It encodes CAISEEGTNTEAFF.

A single count supports this clone. V is TRBV5-1 and J is TRBJ2-5, with D perhaps being TRBD1 or TRBD2 (5 bases each). Trimming shortened V by 7 bases and J by 4 bases, and 17 bases separated the two germline ends. The CDR3 is 14 residues long. From germline, CDR1 is SGHRS and CDR2 YFSETQ. The CDR3 coding sequence is TGCGCCAGCGCGGACTCTCAGGGTACAGAGACCCAGTACTTC. Protein: CASADSQGTETQYF.

Here the CDR3 reads CASSPGTSGSLYNEQFF. CDR3 sequence (DNA): TGTGCCAGCAGTCCCGGGACTAGCGGGAGTCTCTACAATGAGCAGTTCTTC. The chain is built from TRBV27 and TRBJ2-1, with 14 bases fitting TRBD2. Germline loops: CDR1 MNHEY, CDR2 SMNVEV (reference sequence). The CDR3 length is 17 residues. The J segment lost 3 bases and the V segment lost 5 bases, leaving 6 bases of the junction unmatched.

The V gene is TRBV28, the J gene TRBJ2-1; 10 nucleotides line up with TRBD2. In germline, CDR1 is MDHEN, CDR2 SYDVKM. V was clipped by 10 bases and J by 11 bases; unmatched bases: 11. The CDR3 covers 13 residues. The CDR3 here is CATSKGLAPKQFF. DNA for the CDR3: TGTGCCACCTCAAAGGGACTAGCGCCGAAGCAGTTCTTC.

J is TRBJ1-2 and V is TRBV18; D call uncertain. V lost 2 bases and J 4 bases, leaving 11 bases between the germline ends. In germline, CDR1 is KGHSH, CDR2 LQKENI. CDR3 length equals 14 residues. The CDR3 here is CASSPWGFGYGYTF. In DNA, the CDR3 is TGTGCCAGCTCACCATGGGGATTTGGCTATGGCTACACCTTC.

V gene TRBV23-1 combines with J gene TRBJ2-1; no definite D call. TRBV23-1 is designated an ORF whose function remains uncertain. This CDR3 comprises 14 residues. Between the trimmed V and J ends, which lost 2 bases and 3 bases, there was a span of 8 bases. CDR3 protein: CASSQENSYNEQFF. CDR3 bases: TGCGCCAGCAGTCAAGAGAATAGCTACAATGAGCAGTTCTTC.

The chain links TRBV9 to TRBJ2-1; D gene ambiguous. The V end lost 3 bases, the J end lost 11 bases, and 9 bases lay between the germline ends. Looked up from germline, CDR1 is SGDLS and CDR2 is YYNGEE. CDR3 length: 11 residues. CDR3 loop: CASSDLVQQFF. In DNA, the CDR3 is TGTGCCAGCAGCGACCTTGTGCAGCAGTTCTTC. Filled out from reference TRBV9 and TRBJ2-1, the complete variable domain reads DSGVTQTPKHLITATGQRVTLRCSPRSGDLSVYWYQQSLDQGLQFLIQYYNGEERAKGNILERFSAQQFPDLHSELNLSSLELGDSALYFCASSDLVQQFFGPGTRLTVL.

The gene calls are TRBV18 and TRBJ1-1, with 10 bases identical to TRBD1. Germline CDR1 and CDR2: KGHSH and LQKENI. Trimming at V came to 1 base and at J to 4 bases, leaving 3 bases not matched to a gene. There are 15 residues in the CDR3. The CDR3 is CASSPRTGGATEAFF. As DNA, the CDR3 is TGTGCCAGCTCACCACGGACAGGGGGGGCCACTGAAGCTTTCTTT. The variable domain in full, with the rest retrieved from reference TRBV18 and TRBJ1-1, is NAGVMQNPRHLVRRRGQEARLRCSPMKGHSHVYWYRQLPEEGLKFMVYLQKENIIDESGMPKERFSAEFPKEGPSILRIQQVVRGDSAAYFCASSPRTGGATEAFFGQGTRLTVV.

The chain is built from TRBV27 and TRBJ1-2; TRBD1 matches at 7 bases. V lost 6 bases and J lost 8; bases outside the gene matches: 15. This CDR3 is 15 amino acids long. Per the germline V gene, CDR1 is MNHEY and CDR2 is SMNVEV (reference sequence). CDR3 nucleotide sequence: TGTGCCAGCAGCCCCAACCCTACAGGGGTGGCCGGCTACACCTTC. This translates into CASSPNPTGVAGYTF.

The V and J genes are TRBV9 and TRBJ2-1, with TRBD2 matching over 11 bases. V shed 3 bases and J 8 bases; nucleotides not matched to a gene: 7. This CDR3 is 15 amino acids long. Germline V gene sequence: CDR1 SGDLS, CDR2 YYNGEE. DNA for the CDR3: TGTGCCAGCAGCGCTAGTGCTAGCGGGAGGCATGAGCAGTTCTTC. It codes for CASSASASGRHEQFF.

The rearrangement links TRBV28 to TRBJ1-5; D ambiguous. The CDR3 has 14 amino acids. Deletions cut 3 bases from V and 6 bases from J, with 12 bases between. Germline CDR1 and CDR2: MDHEN and SYDVKM. The CDR3 protein is CASSLRGGGQPQHF. The CDR3 bases are TGTGCCAGCAGTTTGAGAGGAGGAGGTCAGCCCCAGCATTTT. Combining the CDR3 with reference TRBV28 and TRBJ1-5 gives the whole variable domain DVKVTQSSRYLVKRTGEKVFLECVQDMDHENMFWYRQDPGLGLRLIYFSYDVKMKEKGDIPEGYSVSREKKERFSLILESASTNQTSMYLCASSLRGGGQPQHFGDGTRLSIL.

The V gene is TRBV28, the J gene TRBJ2-3; D gene uncertain. CDR1 is MDHEN and CDR2 is SYDVKM in the germline V gene. The length of the CDR3 is 14 residues. Trimming took off 2 bases at V and 0 bases at J, with 6 bases between the two ends. CDR3 in DNA: TGTGCCAGCAGTTTAATCTCTAGCACAGATACGCAGTATTTT. Its translation is CASSLISSTDTQYF.

As regards this clone: One junction end disagrees with the germline gene, perhaps due to a read error. V gene TRBV29-1 combines with J gene TRBJ2-7, with 11 nucleotides matching TRBD1. The CDR3 is 14 residues long. Germline V lookup: CDR1 SQVTM, CDR2 ANQGSEA. The CDR3 sequence is CSVEVGTGGYEQYF. The CDR3 DNA follows: TGCAGCGTCGAAGTTGGGACAGGGGGCTACGAGCAGTACTTC.

This chain links TRBV28 with TRBJ1-1; D call uncertain. This CDR3 has 14 residues. Looked up from germline, CDR1 is MDHEN and CDR2 is SYDVKM. V lost 4 bases and J 7 bases, leaving 16 bases between the germline ends. The CDR3 nucleotides read TGTGCCAGCAGTTCGGGGTCCGCTGATCTTGAAGCTTTCTTT. Amino acid sequence: CASSSGSADLEAFF. Full variable domain (outside the CDR3, taken from reference TRBV28 and TRBJ1-1): DVKVTQSSRYLVKRTGEKVFLECVQDMDHENMFWYRQDPGLGLRLIYFSYDVKMKEKGDIPEGYSVSREKKERFSLILESASTNQTSMYLCASSSGSADLEAFFGQGTRLTVV.

The genes are TRBV5-4 and TRBJ2-7; possibly TRBD1 or TRBD2 for D (5 bases each). Per germline, CDR1 SGHNT and CDR2 YYREEE (reference sequence). V gave up 0 bases and J gave up 3 bases, with 19 bases separating them. The CDR3 has 17 residues. CDR3 coding DNA: TGTGCCAGCAGCTTGGCGCGTGGTACATCGAGGGGCTACGAGCAGTACTTC. As protein: CASSLARGTSRGYEQYF.

The chain carries TRBV11-3 and TRBJ2-4; 11 bases are a match to TRBD1. The CDR3 totals 15 residues. J gave up 2 bases and V 6 bases, and 3 bases lay outside the gene matches. Germline V CDR1 and CDR2: SGHNT, YENEEA. The CDR3 region is CASSGQGATKNIQYF. CDR3 nucleotide sequence: TGTGCCAGCAGTGGACAGGGGGCGACCAAAAACATTCAGTACTTC.

This clone was found a few times. V and J are TRBV6-5 and TRBJ1-2; D gene uncertain. The germline gives CDR1 MNHEY, CDR2 SVGAGI. The CDR3 consists of 12 residues. Between the trimmed V and J ends, which lost 7 bases and 4 bases, there was a span of 10 bases. CDR3 region: CASMKTSYGYTF. DNA for the CDR3: TGTGCCAGCATGAAAACAAGCTATGGCTACACCTTC.